A single sample is the source of the 4 T cell receptor beta chains below, sequenced in a study of blood T cell repertoires in COVID-19. The table came from immunoSEQ multiplex PCR; TCRdb's copy has only in-frame clones and leaves some out. The table has approximately 200,000 clones, roughly 88% seen once. The specimen was peripheral blood. Source of these receptors: a man aged 18 to 29 with active or convalescent COVID-19.

This clone was detected once. The genes are TRBV30 and TRBJ2-7, with 7 bases that match TRBD2. CDR1 is GTSNPN and CDR2 is SVGIG in the germline V gene (reference sequence). With V trimmed by 4 bases and J by 5 bases, 8 bases remained unmatched. The CDR3 length is 13 residues. DNA for the CDR3: TGTGCCTGGATCGGGGGAGGGCAACACGAGCAGTACTTC. Its protein product is CAWIGGGQHEQYF. The full variable domain, in which reference TRBV30 and TRBJ2-7 provide the parts outside the CDR3, is SQTIHQWPATLVQPVGSPLSLECTVEGTSNPNLYWYRQAAGRGLQLLFYSVGIGQISSEVPQNLSASRPQDRQFILSSKKLLLSDSGFYLCAWIGGGQHEQYFGPGTRLTVT.

This rearrangement joins TRBV29-1 to TRBJ2-5, with D possibly being TRBD2 (6 bases). This CDR3 is built from 12 residues. Germline V gives CDR1 SQVTM, CDR2 ANQGSEA. CDR3 in amino acids: CSVGSLGETQYF. The CDR3 DNA reads as TGCAGTGTCGGGAGCCTGGGAGAGACCCAGTACTTC.

The chain uses TRBV30 and TRBJ1-1; TRBD1 matches 8 bases. CDR1 is GTSNPN, CDR2 SVGIG, per germline (reference sequence). V was clipped by 0 bases and J by 7 bases; unmatched bases: 13. The CDR3 contains 16 residues. The CDR3 coding sequence is TGTGCCTGGAGTGTACTTTGGGGACAGGTGTTATTTGAAGCTTTCTTT. Amino acids: CAWSVLWGQVLFEAFF. The full variable domain, rest sourced from reference TRBV30 and TRBJ1-1, is SQTIHQWPATLVQPVGSPLSLECTVEGTSNPNLYWYRQAAGRGLQLLFYSVGIGQISSEVPQNLSASRPQDRQFILSSKKLLLSDSGFYLCAWSVLWGQVLFEAFFGQGTRLTVV.

This clone was observed once. The J gene is TRBJ2-7, the V gene TRBV6-5; D unclear. This CDR3 has 14 amino acids. Germline assignment: CDR1 MNHEY and CDR2 SVGAGI. Deletions cut 1 base from V and 2 bases from J, with 9 bases between. CDR3 sequence: CASSYWPGTYEQYF. The CDR3 DNA sequence: TGTGCCAGCAGTTACTGGCCAGGAACCTACGAGCAGTACTTC.